This T cell receptor (beta chain) appears in the sequencing data of a study of regulatory T cells in long-lasting Graves disease. Libraries of TCR beta came from iRepertoire HTBI primers plus Arm-PCR of CDR3 regions. TCRdb fed the multiplex PCR reads into MiXCR, producing one record per CDR3 protein. Of about 460,000 distinct CDR3 sequences listed, 14% are singletons. Trimming took 4 bases from V and 5 from J, leaving 9 bases between them. Germline-derived CDR1 and CDR2 are ENHRY and SYGVKD. The CDR3 sequence is 13 residues long. Specified time point: newly diagnosed GD, antithyroid drugs for less than 3 months. Construction of the TCR library relied on RNA isolated from PBMCs. Patients all came to the study from an endocrinology department in Xi'an, China. These data were also filed under a second study, of T cells in Graves' hyperthyroidism and ophthalmopathy. That paper adds: Primed by the HTBI set, a first-round RT-PCR was run on the TCR CDR3.

The TCR comes from a woman in her fifties or sixties with Graves disease. The sequencing used peripheral blood mononuclear cells (PBMCs), collected at new diagnosis, from a patient treated with antithyroid drugs. The rearrangement joins TRBV10-3 to TRBJ2-1; D unclear. This CDR3 is CAISGQKDNEQFF. DNA of the CDR3: TGTGCCATCAGTGGTCAGAAAGACAATGAGCAGTTCTTC.